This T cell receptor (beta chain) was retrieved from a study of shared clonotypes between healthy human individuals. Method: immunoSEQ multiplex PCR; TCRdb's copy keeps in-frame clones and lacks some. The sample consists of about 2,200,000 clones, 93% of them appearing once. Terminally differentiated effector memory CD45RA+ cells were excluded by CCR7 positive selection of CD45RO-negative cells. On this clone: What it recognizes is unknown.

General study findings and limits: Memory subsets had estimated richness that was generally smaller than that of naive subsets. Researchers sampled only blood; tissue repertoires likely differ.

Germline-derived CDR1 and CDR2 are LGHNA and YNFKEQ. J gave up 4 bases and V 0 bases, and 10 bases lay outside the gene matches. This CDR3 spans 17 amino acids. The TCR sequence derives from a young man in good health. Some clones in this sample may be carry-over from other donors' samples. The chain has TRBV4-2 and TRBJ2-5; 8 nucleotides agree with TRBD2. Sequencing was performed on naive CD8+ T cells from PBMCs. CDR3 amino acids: CASSQEGEAGGGETQYF. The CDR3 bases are TGTGCCAGCAGCCAAGAAGGGGAGGCGGGAGGTGGAGAGACCCAGTACTTC.